The 3 T cell receptor beta chains in this list originate from one sample, sequenced in a study of T-cell reconstitution after alpha-beta-depleted transplantation in children (dated by TCRdb to between 2015 and 2016). The receptor library was made with PCR. For sequencing, an Illumina HiSeq 2500 was employed. TCR libraries were prepared with molecular barcoding, using unique molecular identifiers to normalize TCRbeta repertoire quantification. TCRdb ran its own pipeline on the public reads, namely fastp trimming at Q25 and MiXCR clone calling, and kept in-frame beta chains. Every distinct CDR3 protein forms one entry, paired with its most common genes and DNA. Here the sample has around 380,000 distinct CDR3 sequences; 11% occur a single time. The top ten hold over 4.5% of the sample. The sequencing here drew on PBMCs from the stem cell graft donor, taken from the stem cell graft. The origin of the receptors is a human donor who donated a stem cell graft to a child with acute myeloid leukemia.

In this sample, this clonotype turned up many times. CDR3 sequence (DNA): TGTGCCAGCAGTCGCACAGGGGGCACAGATACGCAGTATTTT. Residues: CASSRTGGTDTQYF. J is TRBJ2-3 and V is TRBV12-3 or TRBV12-4; 7 bases map to TRBD1. V shed 5 bases and J 1 base; nucleotides not matched to a gene: 3. The CDR3 consists of 14 residues.

This clonotype was detected ten times or more. The rearrangement joins TRBV19 to TRBJ1-5; D might be TRBD1 (5 bases). Germline V gene sequence: CDR1 LNHDA, CDR2 SQIVND (reference sequence). The CDR3 is made up of 12 amino acids. The CDR3 is CATQGFNQPQHF. CDR3 coding DNA: TGTGCAACTCAGGGTTTCAATCAGCCCCAGCATTTT.

The chain carries TRBV6-5 and TRBJ2-1; TRBD2 matches 12 bases. V shed 3 bases, J shed 8 bases, and the junction held 14 bases outside the gene matches. Per germline, CDR1 MNHEY and CDR2 SVGAGI. The CDR3 loop spans 18 amino acids. The CDR3 nucleotides are TGTGCCAGCAGTTATCTTGAGGCTAGCGGGGGGGCCGAAGATGAGCAGTTCTTC. It yields the protein CASSYLEASGGAEDEQFF.